Each of the 7 T cell receptor beta chains below was sequenced from the same sample in a study of technical replicates of blood from four donors. Using immunoSEQ multiplex PCR, the repertoire was profiled, and TCRdb retains in-frame clones only, with some absent. The sample lists 85,000 to 100,000 clones, roughly 92% seen once, with roughly 0.25% in the top ten. The specimen sequenced was T cells isolated from PBMCs. The receptors stem from a human donor in good health.

The chain couples TRBV28 to TRBJ2-7; 8 bases line up with TRBD1. The CDR3 spans 13 residues. The junction had 7 bases not matched to a gene; V was cut back by 10 bases and J by 2 bases. Germline V gives CDR1 MDHEN, CDR2 SYDVKM. CDR3 nucleotides: TGTGCCATAAAACAGGGGGGAGCCTACGAGCAGTACTTC. Translation: CAIKQGGAYEQYF.

V is TRBV15 and J is TRBJ1-2; 8 bases map to TRBD1. Germline CDR1 reads LNHNV; CDR2 reads YYDKDF (reference sequence). The CDR3 is made up of 14 amino acids. J was trimmed by 5 bases and V by 2 bases; bases with no gene match: 4. CDR3 in DNA: TGTGCCACCAGCAGATTGACAGGGGCGTATGGCTACACCTTC. As protein: CATSRLTGAYGYTF.

The chain combines TRBV6-5 with TRBJ1-1, with D uncertain. The CDR3 contains 14 residues. The germline CDR1 and CDR2 sequences are MNHEY and SVGAGI. Trimming left V 6 bases short and J 11 bases short, with 22 bases between. CDR3 protein: CASSLNPNREEAFF. DNA of the CDR3: TGTGCCAGCAGCCTGAACCCAAACCGGGAGGAGGCTTTCTTT.

The chain carries TRBV7-9 and TRBJ2-5; perhaps TRBD1 as D (6 bases). The CDR3 is 17 residues long. CDR1 is SEHNR, CDR2 FQNEAQ, per germline (reference sequence). The ends were cut back, 6 bases at V and 3 bases at J, with 23 bases in the middle. The CDR3 loop is CASSPANRASMKETQYF. CDR3 DNA: TGTGCCAGCAGTCCCGCCAACAGGGCGTCTATGAAAGAGACCCAGTACTTC.

This clone has just a few counts. This rearrangement joins TRBV5-1 to TRBJ1-1; a possible D gene is TRBD1 (5 bases). The CDR3 has 14 amino acids. Trimming left V 1 base short and J 4 bases short, with 11 bases between. Germline loops: CDR1 SGHRS, CDR2 YFSETQ. The CDR3 spells CASSLFRGSTEAFF. DNA for the CDR3: TGCGCCAGCAGCTTGTTTCGGGGGAGCACTGAAGCTTTCTTT.

The rearrangement links TRBV2 to TRBJ2-3; maybe TRBD1 (5 bases). The CDR3 is 11 amino acids. Deletions cut 6 bases from V and 4 bases from J, with 5 bases between. Germline-derived CDR1 and CDR2 are SNHLY and FYNNEI. CDR3 nucleotides: TGTGCCAGCAGACAGGCAGATACGCAGTATTTT. Its translation: CASRQADTQYF.

The chain couples TRBV2 to TRBJ1-4; D uncertain. The CDR3 covers 14 residues. Deletions cut 8 bases from V and 1 base from J, with 11 bases between. Germline V lookup: CDR1 SNHLY, CDR2 FYNNEI. CDR3 sequence (DNA): TGTGCCAGCGCGAACCCCGTAACTAATGAAAAACTGTTTTTT. This encodes CASANPVTNEKLFF.